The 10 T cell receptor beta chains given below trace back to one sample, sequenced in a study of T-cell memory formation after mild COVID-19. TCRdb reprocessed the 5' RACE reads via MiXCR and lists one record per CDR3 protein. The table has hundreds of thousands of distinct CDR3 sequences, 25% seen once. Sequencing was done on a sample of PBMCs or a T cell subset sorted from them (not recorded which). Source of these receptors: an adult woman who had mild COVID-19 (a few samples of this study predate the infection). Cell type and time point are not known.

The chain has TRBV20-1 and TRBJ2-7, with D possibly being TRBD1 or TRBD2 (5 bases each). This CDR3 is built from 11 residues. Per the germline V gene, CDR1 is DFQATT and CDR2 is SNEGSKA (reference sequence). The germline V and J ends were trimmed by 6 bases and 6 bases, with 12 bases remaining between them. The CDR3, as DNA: TGCAGTGCGAACACTAGGGGCGAGCAGTACTTC. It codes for CSANTRGEQYF.

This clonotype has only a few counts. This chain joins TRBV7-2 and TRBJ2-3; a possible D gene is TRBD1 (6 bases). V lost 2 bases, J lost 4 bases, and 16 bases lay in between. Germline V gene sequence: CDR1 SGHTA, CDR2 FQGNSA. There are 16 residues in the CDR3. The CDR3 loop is CASSLSVTGMADTQYF. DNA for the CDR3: TGTGCCAGCAGCTTATCTGTGACAGGCATGGCAGATACGCAGTATTTT.

CDR3 DNA: TGTGCCAGCAGCGAACTAGCGCGGACCCAGTACTTC. Translating it yields CASSELARTQYF. This chain uses TRBV7-2 with TRBJ2-5; 7 bases match TRBD2. CDR1 is SGHTA and CDR2 is FQGNSA in the germline V gene. V dropped 5 bases and J dropped 7; count of bases not matched to a gene: 4. This CDR3 is 12 amino acids long.

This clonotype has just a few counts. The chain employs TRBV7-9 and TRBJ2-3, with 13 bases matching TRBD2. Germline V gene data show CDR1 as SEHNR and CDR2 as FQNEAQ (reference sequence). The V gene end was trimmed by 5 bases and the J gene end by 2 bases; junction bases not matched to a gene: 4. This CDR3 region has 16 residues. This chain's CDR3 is CASSVGLAGVTDTQYF. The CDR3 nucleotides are TGTGCCAGCAGCGTTGGACTAGCGGGAGTCACAGATACGCAGTATTTT.

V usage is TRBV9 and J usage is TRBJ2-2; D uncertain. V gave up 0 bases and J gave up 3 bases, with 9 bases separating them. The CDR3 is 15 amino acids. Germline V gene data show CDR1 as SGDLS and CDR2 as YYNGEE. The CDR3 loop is CASSVGQAHTGELFF. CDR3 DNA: TGTGCCAGCAGCGTAGGCCAGGCTCACACCGGGGAGCTGTTTTTT.

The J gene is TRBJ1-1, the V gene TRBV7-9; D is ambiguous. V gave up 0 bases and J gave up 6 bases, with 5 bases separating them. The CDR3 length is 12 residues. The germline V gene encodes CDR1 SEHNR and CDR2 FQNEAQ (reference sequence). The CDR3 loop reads CASSLADPEAFF. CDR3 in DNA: TGTGCCAGCAGCTTAGCGGACCCTGAAGCTTTCTTT.

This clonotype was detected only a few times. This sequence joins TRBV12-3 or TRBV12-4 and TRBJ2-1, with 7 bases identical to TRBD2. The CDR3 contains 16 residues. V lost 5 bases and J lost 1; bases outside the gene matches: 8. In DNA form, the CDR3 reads TGTGCCAGCAGTAGGCAGGGAGGGTCTTCCTACAATGAGCAGTTCTTC. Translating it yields CASSRQGGSSYNEQFF.

The CDR3 is CASSRDPAGDTQYF. Here the CDR3 DNA reads TGTGCCAGTAGTCGGGATCCCGCGGGGGATACGCAGTATTTT. The genes are TRBV19 and TRBJ2-3; tentative D call: TRBD2 (6 bases). Germline-derived CDR1 and CDR2 are LNHDA and SQIVND (reference sequence). This CDR3 has 14 amino acids. With 5 bases removed from V and 6 bases from J, the gap between germline ends came to 15 bases.

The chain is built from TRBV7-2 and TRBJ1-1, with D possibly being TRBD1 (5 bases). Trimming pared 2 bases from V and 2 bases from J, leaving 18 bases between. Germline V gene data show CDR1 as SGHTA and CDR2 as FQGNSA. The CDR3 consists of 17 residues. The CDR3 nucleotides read TGTGCCAGCAGCTTAAAGGGGAGGCTTAACGGTAACACTGAAGCTTTCTTT. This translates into CASSLKGRLNGNTEAFF. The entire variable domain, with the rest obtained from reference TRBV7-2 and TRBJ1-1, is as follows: GAGVSQSPSNKVTEKGKDVELRCDPISGHTALYWYRQSLGQGLEFLIYFQGNSAPDKSGLPSDRFSAERTGGSVSTLTIQRTQQEDSAVYLCASSLKGRLNGNTEAFFGQGTRLTVV.

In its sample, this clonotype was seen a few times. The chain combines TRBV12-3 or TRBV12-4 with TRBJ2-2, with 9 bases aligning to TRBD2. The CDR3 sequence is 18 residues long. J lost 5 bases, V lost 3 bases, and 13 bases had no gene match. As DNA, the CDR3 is TGTGCCAGCAGTTTCCAGCGGCGGGAGGGGGGTTTTACCGGGGAGCTGTTTTTT. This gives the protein CASSFQRREGGFTGELFF.